The present entry profiles one T cell receptor beta chain with its context. This specimen comes from a study of blood T cell repertoires in COVID-19. Study-level information: Acute and convalescent COVID-19 samples came from the United States, Italy and Spain. Sources were T cells, B-cell-depleted T cells, or PBMCs; the material itself was cDNA or gDNA.

In the original workflow: Counts of nucleated cells, estimated from reference gene primer amplification, were obtained. Profiling relied on immunoSEQ multiplex PCR, and the TCRdb table lists in-frame clones only, not all of them. That table gives V, J and clone size, and the DNA gave D and trimming. The sample contains 130,000 to 150,000 clones, around nine tenths of which appear only once. This TCR was sampled from a man aged 45-65 years with active or convalescent COVID-19. The source material was peripheral blood.

The CDR3 nucleotides read TGTGCCAGCAGTTTCCTCGGACAAGGCTACGAGCAGTACTTC. Its protein is CASSFLGQGYEQYF. V is TRBV27 and J is TRBJ2-7, with D perhaps matching TRBD1 (5 bases). The CDR3 spans 14 residues. Germline V gene lookup returns CDR1 MNHEY and CDR2 SMNVEV (reference sequence). Trimming removed 3 bases at V and 3 bases at J, with 12 bases between.